The 25 T cell receptor beta chains below all came from one sample that was sequenced in a study of T cell responses to AZD1222 COVID-19 vaccine. The assay was immunoSEQ multiplex PCR, and TCRdb's table has in-frame clones only and misses some. The sample has 200,000 or so clones; about 87% are singletons. Sequencing used peripheral blood, obtained on day 0 of MenACWY control vaccination. Source of these receptors: an adult in good health.

This clone came up once. The V call is TRBV6-5, the J call TRBJ2-7; tentative D call: TRBD2 (5 bases). The CDR3 has 15 amino acids. V lost 6 bases, J lost 4 bases, and 19 bases lay in between. The germline CDR1 and CDR2 sequences are MNHEY and SVGAGI. In DNA, the CDR3 is TGTGCCAGCAGGAAAGAGGGCCTCTTGGGGTACGAGCAGTACTTC. Its translation is CASRKEGLLGYEQYF.

This clone was recorded a few times. This sequence joins TRBV6-5 and TRBJ2-2, with 8 bases that match TRBD1. Germline CDR1 is MNHEY and CDR2 is SVGAGI. The V and J ends lost 4 bases and 7 bases, in that order; junction bases with no gene match: 5. This CDR3 region has 14 residues. CDR3 coding DNA: TGTGCCAGCAGTTCCGACAGGGGAGGCGGGGAGCTGTTTTTT. This gives the protein CASSSDRGGGELFF.

This clone is a singleton in its sample. The V and J genes are TRBV28 and TRBJ1-2, with D hard to call. Trimming cost V 5 bases and J 8 bases, with 15 bases left between them. The CDR3 is made up of 13 amino acids. Germline V lookup: CDR1 MDHEN, CDR2 SYDVKM. The chain's CDR3 is CASSPQARRGYTF. The CDR3 DNA sequence: TGTGCCAGCAGTCCCCAGGCCCGGAGGGGCTACACCTTC.

This clone has more than one count but fewer than ten. The genes are TRBV5-1 and TRBJ2-7; D possibly uses TRBD1 or TRBD2 (5 bases each). The germline CDR1 and CDR2 sequences are SGHRS and YFSETQ. This CDR3 is 15 amino acids long. V lost 4 bases and J lost 0, with 14 bases in between. The CDR3 spells CASSPGWGTSYEQYF. In nucleotides, the CDR3 is TGCGCCAGCAGCCCCGGGTGGGGGACCTCCTACGAGCAGTACTTC.

V and J are TRBV11-2 and TRBJ2-7; D may be TRBD1 or TRBD2 (5 bases each). This CDR3 has 14 amino acids. V lost 3 bases and J lost 2, with 11 bases in between. Germline-derived CDR1 and CDR2 are SGHAT and FQNNGV. CDR3 residues: CASSFEGTTYEQYF. In DNA, the CDR3 is TGTGCCAGCAGCTTCGAGGGGACCACCTACGAGCAGTACTTC.

The V gene is TRBV5-1, the J gene TRBJ2-3; possibly TRBD1 for D (5 bases). CDR1 and CDR2 (germline): SGHRS, YFSETQ. V gave up 0 bases and J gave up 1 base, with 6 bases separating them. The CDR3 has 14 residues. Here the CDR3 reads CASSLGQRTDTQYF. The CDR3 DNA follows: TGCGCCAGCAGCTTGGGACAGCGCACAGATACGCAGTATTTT. Looking up the rest from reference TRBV5-1 and TRBJ2-3 gives the full variable domain: KAGVTQTPRYLIKTRGQQVTLSCSPISGHRSVSWYQQTPGQGLQFLFEYFSETQRNKGNFPGRFSGRQFSNSRSEMNVSTLELGDSALYLCASSLGQRTDTQYFGPGTRLTVL.

The J gene is TRBJ1-1, the V gene TRBV28; 9 bases match TRBD1. The germline V gene encodes CDR1 MDHEN and CDR2 SYDVKM. The junction had 10 bases not matched to a gene; V was cut back by 5 bases and J by 3 bases. There are 16 residues in the CDR3. In nucleotides, the CDR3 is TGTGCCAGCAGTCCCGGGACAGGGAAGAGGGACACTGAAGCTTTCTTT. Protein sequence: CASSPGTGKRDTEAFF.

The chain combines TRBV7-8 with TRBJ1-6, with TRBD1 as a possible D gene (5 bases). Germline CDR1 and CDR2: SGHVS and FQNEAQ. Trimming shortened V by 5 bases and J by 12 bases, and 11 bases separated the two germline ends. The CDR3 totals 12 residues. In nucleotides, the CDR3 is TGTGCCAGCAGCCTAGACAGTGAACCCCTCCACTTT. Protein: CASSLDSEPLHF.

Turning to this clone: This sample also contains other DNA sequences that code for the same CDR3. V and J are TRBV11-2 and TRBJ2-3; D is perhaps TRBD1 (6 bases). The germline gives CDR1 SGHAT, CDR2 FQNNGV. Trimming cost V 0 bases and J 3 bases, with 13 bases left between them. The CDR3 contains 16 residues. CDR3 sequence: CASSLEGSQGTDTQYF. The CDR3 DNA reads TGTGCCAGCAGCTTAGAGGGCTCACAGGGAACAGATACGCAGTATTTT.

The chain recombines TRBV7-9 with TRBJ2-7; possibly TRBD1 for D (5 bases). V lost 8 bases and J lost 3, with 11 bases in between. Looked up from germline, CDR1 is SEHNR and CDR2 is FQNEAQ (reference sequence). The CDR3 loop spans 12 amino acids. The CDR3 nucleotides are TGTGCCAGCGCCCCAGGGATCTACGAGCAGTACTTC. Translated: CASAPGIYEQYF.

The J gene is TRBJ1-4, the V gene TRBV4-1; TRBD1 might be the D (5 bases). V was shortened by 2 bases and J by 8 bases, with 15 bases between the two germline ends. CDR3 size: 15 residues. Germline V CDR1 and CDR2: MGHRA, YSYEKL. The CDR3 coding sequence is TGCGCCAGCAGCCAAATCGAAGGGGAGGCGGAAAAACTGTTTTTT. Protein product: CASSQIEGEAEKLFF.

The J gene is TRBJ2-7, the V gene TRBV28, with D perhaps being TRBD1 or TRBD2 (5 bases each). This CDR3 is 14 amino acids long. Trimming left V 1 base short and J 1 base short, with 8 bases between. CDR1 is MDHEN and CDR2 is SYDVKM in the germline V gene. CDR3 nucleotide sequence: TGTGCCAGCAGTTTATCCGGGACGTCCTACGAGCAGTACTTC. Translating it yields CASSLSGTSYEQYF.

This chain links TRBV2 with TRBJ1-1; 10 nucleotides align to TRBD1. This CDR3 has 16 amino acids. The V and J ends lost 6 bases and 1 base, in that order; junction bases with no gene match: 8. CDR1 is SNHLY and CDR2 is FYNNEI in the germline V gene. CDR3 DNA sequence: TGTGCCAGCAGGAGGGACAGGGGAAGAACGAACACTGAAGCTTTCTTT. It encodes CASRRDRGRTNTEAFF.

V is TRBV9 and J is TRBJ2-3; D is unresolved. Germline values: CDR1 SGDLS, CDR2 YYNGEE. V shed 0 bases and J shed 6 bases, with 14 bases lying between them. This CDR3 is built from 15 residues. CDR3 in DNA: TGTGCCAGCAGCGTAGGTGGGCCCCCGTTGGATACGCAGTATTTT. Its translation: CASSVGGPPLDTQYF.

The chain has TRBV2 and TRBJ2-5, with a possible D match to TRBD2 (5 bases). Trimming pared 3 bases from V and 4 bases from J, leaving 6 bases between. This CDR3 has 12 amino acids. The V gene's germline CDR1 is SNHLY and CDR2 FYNNEI. The DNA for the CDR3 is TGTGCCAGCAGTGAGGCGGGAGAGACCCAGTACTTC. Its protein product is CASSEAGETQYF.

V gene TRBV3-1 (or the pseudogene TRBV3-2) combines with J gene TRBJ2-1; no definite D call. Germline CDR1 LGHDT, CDR2 YNNKEL (reference sequence). V lost 1 base and J 4 bases, leaving 11 bases between the germline ends. The CDR3 spans 15 residues. CDR3 residues: CASSQGGDIYNEQFF. The CDR3 DNA reads TGTGCCAGCAGCCAAGGAGGTGATATATACAATGAGCAGTTCTTC.

CDR3 residues: CASSQLRSASPLHF. DNA for the CDR3: TGTGCCAGCAGCCAATTACGATCCGCTTCACCCCTCCACTTT. This chain connects TRBV4-2 to TRBJ1-6; D gene uncertain. The germline gives CDR1 LGHNA, CDR2 YNFKEQ. Trimming left V 2 bases short and J 9 bases short, with 11 bases between. The CDR3 spans 14 residues.

This chain joins TRBV27 and TRBJ1-1; no definite D call. The CDR3 has 14 amino acids. V was clipped by 0 bases and J by 6 bases, with 11 bases between them. The germline V gene has CDR1 MNHEY and CDR2 SMNVEV (reference sequence). The CDR3, as DNA: TGTGCCAGCAGTTTATCAGGGATGATTGCTGAAGCTTTCTTT. Protein: CASSLSGMIAEAFF.

The chain links TRBV7-2 to TRBJ2-3; TRBD2 aligns across 9 bases. Germline CDR1 is SGHTA and CDR2 is FQGNSA. CDR3 size: 18 residues. Trimming cost V 1 base and J 4 bases; bases outside gene matches: 12. This chain's CDR3 is CASSLEQTSGLFPDTQYF. CDR3 DNA sequence: TGTGCCAGCAGCTTAGAACAGACTAGCGGCCTTTTCCCAGATACGCAGTATTTT. The variable domain in full, with the rest retrieved from reference TRBV7-2 and TRBJ2-3, is GAGVSQSPSNKVTEKGKDVELRCDPISGHTALYWYRQSLGQGLEFLIYFQGNSAPDKSGLPSDRFSAERTGGSVSTLTIQRTQQEDSAVYLCASSLEQTSGLFPDTQYFGPGTRLTVL.

The J gene is TRBJ1-2, the V gene TRBV11-2; 12 bases are shared with TRBD1. Germline lookup yields CDR1 SGHAT and CDR2 FQNNGV. V was pared by 1 base and J by 8 bases, with 5 bases of the junction left unmatched. The CDR3 length is 15 residues. As DNA, the CDR3 is TGTGCCAGCAGCTTAGCGGGACAGGGGGCAGGAGGCTACACCTTC. This gives the protein CASSLAGQGAGGYTF.

The V gene is TRBV24-1, the J gene TRBJ1-5; D call uncertain. Germline CDR1 KGHDR, CDR2 SFDVKD. This CDR3 is 13 amino acids long. The V end lost 5 bases, the J end lost 4 bases, and 8 bases lay between the germline ends. The CDR3 loop reads CATSGTLNQPQHF. CDR3 nucleotide sequence: TGTGCCACCAGTGGCACGCTGAATCAGCCCCAGCATTTT.

This clone was picked up a small number of times. V gene TRBV6-6 combines with J gene TRBJ2-5; no clear D. There are 13 residues in the CDR3. Germline CDR1 is MNHNY and CDR2 is SVGAGI (reference sequence). V lost 7 bases and J 1 base, leaving 10 bases between the germline ends. The DNA for the CDR3 is TGTGCCAGCATGGCCCGCCCCCAAGAGACCCAGTACTTC. This translates into CASMARPQETQYF.

The rearrangement joins TRBV28 to TRBJ1-5; a weak D match, TRBD1 (5 bases). V gave up 6 bases and J gave up 3 bases, with 15 bases separating them. Germline loops: CDR1 MDHEN, CDR2 SYDVKM. CDR3 size: 15 residues. This chain's CDR3 is CASSLTGTINQPQHF. Here the CDR3 DNA reads TGTGCCAGCAGCCTCACTGGGACGATCAATCAGCCCCAGCATTTT.

The chain joins TRBV28 to TRBJ1-2; tentative D call: TRBD1 (6 bases). Germline assignment: CDR1 MDHEN and CDR2 SYDVKM. The CDR3 sequence is 15 residues long. V was cut by 5 bases and J by 0 bases, with 13 bases left in between. DNA of the CDR3: TGTGCCAGCAGTCCGGGGACAAAAACTAACTATGGCTACACCTTC. It is translated as CASSPGTKTNYGYTF.

The gene calls are TRBV6-2 or TRBV6-3 and TRBJ1-2, with a possible D match to TRBD1 (5 bases). This CDR3 has 13 amino acids. Deletions cut 7 bases from V and 7 bases from J, with 16 bases between. Germline assignment: CDR1 MNHEY and CDR2 SVGEGT. CDR3: CASNPGGLSGYTF. The CDR3 DNA reads TGTGCCAGCAACCCCGGGGGACTTAGTGGCTACACCTTC.